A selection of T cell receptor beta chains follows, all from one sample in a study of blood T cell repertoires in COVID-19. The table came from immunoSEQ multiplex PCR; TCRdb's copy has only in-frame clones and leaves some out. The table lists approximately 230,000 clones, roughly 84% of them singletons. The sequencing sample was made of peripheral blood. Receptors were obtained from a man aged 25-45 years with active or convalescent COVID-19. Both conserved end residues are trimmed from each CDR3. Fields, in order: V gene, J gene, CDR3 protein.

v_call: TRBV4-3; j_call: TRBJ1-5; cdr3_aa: ASSQDWGEDNQPQH
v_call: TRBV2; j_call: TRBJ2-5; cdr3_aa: ASTIDWRQETQY
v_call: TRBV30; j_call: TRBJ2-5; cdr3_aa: AWRGPGGSGETQY
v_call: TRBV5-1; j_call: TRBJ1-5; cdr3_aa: ASSKGPNQPQH
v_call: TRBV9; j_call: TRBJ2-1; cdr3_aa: ASSDTGNSYNEQF
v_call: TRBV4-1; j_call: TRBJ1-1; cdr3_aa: ASSQGRGGKNTEAF
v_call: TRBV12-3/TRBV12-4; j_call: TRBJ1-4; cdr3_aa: ASAVYSGKLF
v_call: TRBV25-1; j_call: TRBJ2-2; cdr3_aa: ASSPYRANTGELF
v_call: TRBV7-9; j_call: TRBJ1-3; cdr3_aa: ASSLGPRETGNTIY
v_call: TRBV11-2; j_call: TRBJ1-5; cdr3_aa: ASSLDIPSPQH
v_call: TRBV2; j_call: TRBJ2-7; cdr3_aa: ASSVSSGGPYEQY